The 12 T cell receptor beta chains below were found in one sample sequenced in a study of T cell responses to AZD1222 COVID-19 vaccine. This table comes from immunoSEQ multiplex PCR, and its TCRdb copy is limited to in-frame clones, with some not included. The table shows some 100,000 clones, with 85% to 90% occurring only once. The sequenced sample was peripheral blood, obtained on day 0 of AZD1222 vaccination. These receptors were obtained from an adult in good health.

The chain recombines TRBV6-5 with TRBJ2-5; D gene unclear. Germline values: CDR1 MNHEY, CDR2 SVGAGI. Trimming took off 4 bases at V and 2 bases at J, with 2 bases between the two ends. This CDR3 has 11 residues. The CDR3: CASSSQETQYF. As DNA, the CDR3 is TGTGCCAGCAGTTCACAAGAGACCCAGTACTTC.

In DNA, the CDR3 is TGTGCCAGCAGTTACTCGACCGGGGGTAATGAGCAGTTCTTC. It is translated as CASSYSTGGNEQFF. J is TRBJ2-1 and V is TRBV6-5; TRBD2 is a possible D gene (6 bases). Trimming stripped 0 bases from V and 7 bases from J, with 10 bases between. This CDR3 spans 14 amino acids. The germline V gene encodes CDR1 MNHEY and CDR2 SVGAGI.

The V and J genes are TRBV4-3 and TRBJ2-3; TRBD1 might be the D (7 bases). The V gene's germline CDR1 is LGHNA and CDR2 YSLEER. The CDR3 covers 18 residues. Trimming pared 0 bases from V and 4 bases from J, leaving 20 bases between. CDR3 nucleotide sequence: TGCGCCAGCAGCCAAGATCTTCAGGGGGGCCTAGCTTCAGATACGCAGTATTTT. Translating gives CASSQDLQGGLASDTQYF.

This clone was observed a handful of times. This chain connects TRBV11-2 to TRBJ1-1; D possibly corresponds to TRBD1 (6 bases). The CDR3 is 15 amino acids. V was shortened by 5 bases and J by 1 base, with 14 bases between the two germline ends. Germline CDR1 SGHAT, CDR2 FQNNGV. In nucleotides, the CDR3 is TGTGCCAGCAGCCTTCGACAGGCAAAGAACACTGAAGCTTTCTTT. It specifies CASSLRQAKNTEAFF.

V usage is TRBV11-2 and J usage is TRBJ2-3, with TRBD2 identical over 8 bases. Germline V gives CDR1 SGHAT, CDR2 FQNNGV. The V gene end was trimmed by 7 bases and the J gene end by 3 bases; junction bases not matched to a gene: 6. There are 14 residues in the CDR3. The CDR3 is CASKTAGGTDTQYF. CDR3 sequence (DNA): TGTGCCAGCAAAACGGCGGGGGGTACAGATACGCAGTATTTT.

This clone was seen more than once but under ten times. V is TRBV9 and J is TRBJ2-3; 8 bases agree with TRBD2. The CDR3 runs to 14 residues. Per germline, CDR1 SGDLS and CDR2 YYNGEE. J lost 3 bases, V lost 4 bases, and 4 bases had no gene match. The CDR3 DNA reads TGTGCCAGCAGCCGGGGGGGCAGGACAGATACGCAGTATTTT. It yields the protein CASSRGGRTDTQYF.

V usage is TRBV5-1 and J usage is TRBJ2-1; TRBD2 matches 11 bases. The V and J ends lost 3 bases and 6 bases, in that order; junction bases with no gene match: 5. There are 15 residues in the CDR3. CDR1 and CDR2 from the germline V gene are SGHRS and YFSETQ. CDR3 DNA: TGCGCCAGCAGCTCGTTAGCGGGGGGGACCAATGAGCAGTTCTTC. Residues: CASSSLAGGTNEQFF.

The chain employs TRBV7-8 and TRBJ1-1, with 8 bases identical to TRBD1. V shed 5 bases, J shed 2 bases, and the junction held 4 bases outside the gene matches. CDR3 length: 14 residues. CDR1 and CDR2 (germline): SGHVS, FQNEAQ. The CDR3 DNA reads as TGTGCCAGCAGCCGAACAGGGGGTAACACTGAAGCTTTCTTT. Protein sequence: CASSRTGGNTEAFF.

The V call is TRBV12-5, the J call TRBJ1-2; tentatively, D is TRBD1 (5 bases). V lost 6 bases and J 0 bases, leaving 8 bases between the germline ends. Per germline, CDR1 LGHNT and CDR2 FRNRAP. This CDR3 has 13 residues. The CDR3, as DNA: TGTGCTAGTGGGTTGACAGCTAACTATGGCTACACCTTC. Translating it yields CASGLTANYGYTF.

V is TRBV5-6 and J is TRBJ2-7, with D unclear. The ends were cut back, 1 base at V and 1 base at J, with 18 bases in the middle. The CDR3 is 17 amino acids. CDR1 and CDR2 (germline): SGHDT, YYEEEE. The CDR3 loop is CASSLFAYTAFSYEQYF. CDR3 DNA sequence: TGTGCCAGCAGCTTGTTCGCATATACCGCGTTTTCCTACGAGCAGTACTTC.

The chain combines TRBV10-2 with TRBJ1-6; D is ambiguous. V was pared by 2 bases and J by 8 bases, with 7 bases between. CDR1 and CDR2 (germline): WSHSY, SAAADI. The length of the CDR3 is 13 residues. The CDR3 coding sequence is TGCGCCAGCAGTGAGGGTTTGGATTCACCCCTCCACTTT. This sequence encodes CASSEGLDSPLHF.

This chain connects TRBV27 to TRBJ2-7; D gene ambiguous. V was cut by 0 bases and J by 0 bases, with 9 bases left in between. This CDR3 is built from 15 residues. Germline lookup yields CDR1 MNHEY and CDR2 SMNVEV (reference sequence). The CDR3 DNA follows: TGTGCCAGCAGTTTATCGCCAGCCCGCTCCTACGAGCAGTACTTC. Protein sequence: CASSLSPARSYEQYF.